The source of this T cell receptor beta chain is a study of cytomegalovirus exposure and HLA in healthy donors (dated by TCRdb to the late 2010s). About the full investigation: An earlier analysis of several hundred of the donors reported roughly 270 Gb of sequence data and 100 million to 140 million unique TCR beta sequences from roughly 200 million T cells. Using immunosequencing, the study profiled T cell repertoires from 666 subjects and related those repertoires to cytomegalovirus serostatus. The number of typed donors differed by locus: about 620-630 for A, B, C, DRB1 and DQB1; 500 to 550 for DQA1; 606 for DPA1; and about 470 for DPB1. Donor age, sex, ethnicity and CMV serostatus were collected together with the repertoire data. Around 300 gigabases of sequencing data and 70 million to 85 million unique TCR sequences were included in an early release covering several hundred HLA-typed donors. Genome-wide SNP genotypes for about 65% of the roughly 670 donors were used in a later genetic analysis, which treated that subset as a discovery cohort. Among 350 to 400 genotyped donors of the cohort, an average of around 240,000 unique TCR beta nucleotide sequences were sequenced per donor, about a sixth of them non-productive. Both class I and class II loci were covered by HLA typing, at four-digit resolution. Rather than using new phenotypic data, the later analysis identified candidate immune exposures from TCR beta sequences and from how often those sequences occurred across donors. All discovery cohort repertoires had been generated on a single sequencing platform. The genetic ancestry cluster associated with self-reported Caucasian donors included roughly 84% of the roughly 400 genotyped donors. In an earlier analysis of a few hundred of the donors, high-throughput TCR beta sequencing was used to judge whether each TCR beta V gene segment behaved as functional or pseudogenic. To predict cytomegalovirus infection status, the study combined high-throughput TCR immunosequencing, statistical association of individual TCRs with disease status, and machine learning. The study aimed to test whether signatures of past pathogen exposure could be identified by cataloging public T cell receptors. About 5 DR-DQ haplotypes were handled as single units for association and clustering, since linkage in the cohort was strong. In a later analysis, previously published TCR beta repertoires from 670 or so donors were re-analyzed and high-resolution HLA genotyping was added so that TCR occurrence patterns could be studied. Besides the first cohort of around 670 subjects, a separate validation cohort made up of 120 or so different subjects was used. Here is what the overall study found, with its caveats: A further reported finding was that TCR beta sequences accurately predicted the HLA-A and HLA-B alleles for most subjects in the first cohort. Compared with the 666-donor mean, donors in an Asian-associated ancestry cluster had fewer N-insertions in productive TCRs, according to a later genetic analysis. Because counts were too low, some 16 rarely observed V segments, including chromosome 9 orphons, were excluded from the earlier analysis of 587 of the donors. In a later analysis, most CMV-associated TCR beta chains were found to appear HLA-restricted, with HLA associations seemingly driven largely by CMV exposure. V-gene and J-gene trimming of TCR beta chains was associated with a missense DCLRE1C variant in a later genetic analysis, and the association was replicated in an independent cohort. In the study, around 160 TCR beta chains were listed as associated with cytomegalovirus. When HLA alleles, especially DR and DQ, strongly co-occurred, TCR associations were difficult to assign to individual alleles. Because HLA typing was missing for some donors at each locus, association tests included only the typed subset. Linkage disequilibrium might explain the correlated functional status among segregating V segments, but an unknown experimental factor could not be ruled out. An earlier analysis of several hundred of the donors showed that most TCR beta V segments appeared in productive rearrangements either about 90% or about 30% of the time, which broadly matched IMGT annotations. The sequencing pipeline was judged likely to have produced a cluster of highly shared sequence variants as a technical artifact. Roughly uniform sequencing depth across donors was assumed in presence/absence analyses, although this assumption may not hold. A later analysis found that TCR association rates varied across HLA loci, with DRB1 alleles showing the most associated TCRs and HLA-C alleles the fewest. This cohort had only TCR beta chains sequenced, and the lack of alpha or paired-chain data limited which features could be detected. A later analysis found that HLA-associated TCR beta chains were more clonally expanded and had lower generation probabilities than equally common non-associated chains. Some IMGT-functional V segments, including TRBV6-2 and TRBV6-3, could not be distinguished by the 87-base-pair reads and were therefore excluded. In vitro tests confirmed that a few of the cytomegalovirus-associated TCR beta chains recognize cytomegalovirus antigens. In both the original and validation cohorts, the classifier was reported to diagnose cytomegalovirus status with high specificity and sensitivity. According to the authors, the approach could potentially be generalized to other disease states and immunological phenotypes. In a later analysis, several top co-occurrence clusters were reported to appear linked to parvovirus B19, influenza, CMV and Epstein-Barr virus. At a false discovery rate of 0.05, a later analysis linked 15,000 to 20,000 TCR beta sequences to specific HLA alleles. Most TCR sequences were observed very rarely across donors, whereas some public TCRs were present in many individuals. Immune exposure information for the cohort was limited to CMV serostatus.

Library method: the immunoSEQ multiplex PCR assay. For the multiplex PCR, a mixture combining 60 forward primers for TCR Vbeta segments and 13 reverse primers for TCR Jbeta segments was used. The CDR3 region of rearranged TCR beta genes was amplified from genomic DNA by a multiplex PCR assay. The amplified TCR beta libraries were sequenced on the Illumina HiSeq System as 87-base-pair reads. Per the source publication's procedure: A later analysis tallied roughly 80 million unique TCR beta chains across the 666 repertoires, and approximately 12 million of those chains were shared by two or more donors. To remove PCR and sequencing errors, raw reads were error-corrected and collapsed into unique sequences using a nearest-neighbor algorithm that merged closely related sequences. To assign V, D and J gene segments, CDR3 sequences were aligned to IMGT reference sequences. For a sequence to be retained, a match of at least six nucleotides to both a V gene segment and a J gene segment was required. Rearrangements were classified as productive when the CDR3 lacked stop codons and remained in frame with V and J, and all other rearrangements were classified as non-productive. CDR3 was defined according to IMGT convention as the region running from the second conserved V-encoded cysteine to the conserved J-encoded phenylalanine. In an earlier analysis of 500 to 650 of the donors, sequences lacking an unambiguous match to a single V gene segment were excluded. An earlier analysis of 550 to 650 of the donors classified V segments as functional when productive rearrangements were above 56.7% and as segregating when the standard deviation between donors was above 5%. A statistical classification framework was built for diagnosing cytomegalovirus status from the catalog of TCR beta chain sequences. In a later analysis, V and J genes were assigned by comparing TCR nucleotide sequences against IMGT/GENE-DB human TR gene sequences. The TCRdist pipeline was used in a later analysis to assign CDR3 sequences and most-parsimonious VDJ recombination scenarios. A later analysis defined each TCR beta chain by its CDR3 amino acid sequence plus V-gene family, and excluded reads lacking a unique V-gene family. In a later analysis, 450 to 600 highly shared, low-generation-probability nucleotide sequences were removed to address suspected cross-contamination and a sequencing artifact. A later analysis calculated a clonal expansion index for each public chain from normalized within-repertoire ranks of inferred template counts. A later analysis computed generation probabilities with a VDJ recombination model fitted to out-of-frame rearrangements, and checked the results against IGoR. A later analysis scored TCR-TCR, TCR-HLA and TCR-CMV co-occurrence with hypergeometric tests, applying a repertoire-size bias correction to TCR pairs. False discovery rates were estimated in a later analysis by permuting HLA or CMV assignments 20 times. In a later analysis, co-occurring TCRs were grouped using DBSCAN, with TCRdist sequence similarity added in when clustering inside HLA-allele-positive subsets. For co-occurrence clustering, repertoires with fewer than 30,000 or more than 120,000 public chains were excluded, along with roughly 5 repertoires with anomalous nucleotide sharing. What TCRdb holds here is the immuneACCESS table cut down to in-frame rearrangements. Part of the clones is not present; checked against another copy, under half of the missing clones reflect an unresolved V gene, and the others are unexplained. Clonal size and the V and J genes are those of that table, whereas D and trimming came from the DNA. The sample profile shows around 91,000 clones; roughly four fifths of them were found once. About 4.6% of the sample is taken by the ten largest.

The cohort was made up of roughly 670 healthy bone marrow donors. At the time of sampling, every cohort member was nominally healthy, though immune exposures that went unrecorded were likely present. The donor tested CMV seropositive, placing the donor among the 290 or so seropositive members of the cohort. A peripheral blood sample was provided by each donor, and peripheral blood mononuclear cells were used for TCR beta sequencing. Genomic DNA extraction from the blood cell samples was performed with the Qiagen DNeasy Blood Extraction Kit. Worth noting for this clone: Its antigen is still unknown. One junction end does not reproduce the germline sequence, and a read error may be involved.

The CDR3 covers 12 residues, taking in both the cysteine and the phenylalanine. Left in the record is the CDR3 DNA by itself, 36 bases read in frame from the first base. CDR1 and CDR2 (SEHNR, FQNEAQ) derive from the germline V gene (reference sequence). Sequencing was done on a sample of PBMCs. The chain uses TRBV7-9 and TRBJ1-2; TRBD1 aligns with 9 central bases. This clonotype originated in a woman aged 40 to 50 in good health and CMV-seropositive. In nucleotides, the sequence is TGTTCCAGCAGCGGGACAGGGTGGGGCTACACCTTC. Its translation is CSSSGTGWGYTF.